What follows are 4 T cell receptor beta chains derived from one specimen sequenced in a study of T cell responses to AZD1222 COVID-19 vaccine (dated by TCRdb to the early 2020s). Read against the paper, the sample's time point label means: baseline before first vaccination. Library preparation used the immunoSEQ multiplex PCR assay. TCRdb retrieved this table from immuneACCESS and kept in-frame rearrangements only. Not all clones are present; in checked studies, unresolved V genes account for under half, and no reason is known for the remainder. Across this sample there are around 130,000 clones, with around 94% seen only once. Together, the top ten hold over 6.5% of the sample. The sample in question was peripheral blood, obtained on day 0 of AZD1222 vaccination. These receptors were taken from an adult in good health.

The chain recombines TRBV19 with TRBJ1-5; unclear D gene. The length of the CDR3 is 16 residues. Germline V gene sequence: CDR1 LNHDA, CDR2 SQIVND (reference sequence). The V gene lost 0 bases and the J gene lost 2 bases, with 11 bases spanning the gap. Written as DNA, the CDR3 is TGTGCCAGTAGTATAGATCGAGGGTACGGCAATCAGCCCCAGCATTTT. Translated: CASSIDRGYGNQPQHF.

The chain is built from TRBV18 and TRBJ1-4; TRBD1 aligns across 7 bases. The CDR3 contains 16 residues. Losses at the gene ends were 6 bases for V and 0 bases for J; bases not matched to a gene: 7. In germline, CDR1 is KGHSH, CDR2 LQKENI. The CDR3 loop is CASSSDRDATNEKLFF. CDR3 DNA sequence: TGTGCCAGCTCCTCCGACAGGGATGCAACTAATGAAAAACTGTTTTTT.

This clone was seen just once. The rearrangement links TRBV6-2 or TRBV6-3 to TRBJ2-1; TRBD2 might be the D (5 bases). The CDR3 spans 14 residues. CDR1 and CDR2 from the germline V gene are MNHEY and SVGEGT. Trimming took 8 bases from V and 8 from J, leaving 19 bases between them. For the CDR3, the DNA is TGTGCCAGCCGTTCTAGCAATGTTCCTTATGAGCAGTTCTTC. The encoded protein is CASRSSNVPYEQFF.

The chain couples TRBV9 to TRBJ1-1; D ambiguous. Trimming took off 2 bases at V and 11 bases at J, with 16 bases between the two ends. The CDR3 is 13 residues long. From germline, CDR1 is SGDLS and CDR2 YYNGEE. CDR3 amino acids: CASSVSFGPEAFF. In DNA, the CDR3 is TGTGCCAGCAGCGTCTCCTTCGGGCCGGAGGCTTTCTTT.